The 15 T cell receptor beta chains listed next were all sequenced from one sample in a study of blood T cell repertoires in COVID-19. This table comes from immunoSEQ multiplex PCR, and its TCRdb copy is limited to in-frame clones, with some not included. Of around 70,000 clones listed, roughly 74% are singletons. Material: peripheral blood. Source of these receptors: a human donor in a cohort sampled during active COVID-19.

The chain employs TRBV7-8 and TRBJ2-7; 7 nucleotides agree with TRBD1. This CDR3 has 13 amino acids. The germline gives CDR1 SGHVS, CDR2 FQNEAQ. V lost 5 bases, J lost 7 bases, and 8 bases stayed unmatched. The CDR3 coding sequence is TGTGCCAGCAGCCCTAGAGGACAGGATGAGCAGTACTTC. Its protein is CASSPRGQDEQYF.

The J gene is TRBJ1-2, the V gene TRBV7-2; possibly TRBD1 for D (5 bases). This CDR3 is built from 15 residues. V was clipped by 4 bases and J by 1 base, with 13 bases between them. The germline V gene encodes CDR1 SGHTA and CDR2 FQGNSA. The CDR3 here is CASSSRGAFNYGYTF. CDR3 nucleotide sequence: TGTGCCAGCAGCTCCCGCGGGGCCTTTAACTATGGCTACACCTTC.

This clone was seen a few times. At one boundary the junction diverges from the germline segment, which might be a read error. The V call is TRBV11-3, the J call TRBJ2-2; 10 bases line up with TRBD1. This CDR3 comprises 14 residues. Germline CDR1 reads SGHNT; CDR2 reads YENEEA. The CDR3 reads CASSLGTGAGELFF. The CDR3 nucleotides are TGTGCCAGCAGTTTAGGGACAGGGGCCGGGGAGCTGTTTTTT. The entire variable domain, with the rest obtained from reference TRBV11-3 and TRBJ2-2, is as follows: EAGVVQSPRYKIIEKKQPVAFWCNPISGHNTLYWYLQNLGQGPELLIRYENEEAVDDSQLPKDRFSAERLKGVDSTLKIQPAELGDSAVYLCASSLGTGAGELFFGEGSRLTVL.

V gene TRBV7-9 combines with J gene TRBJ1-6; maybe TRBD1 (6 bases). Germline V gives CDR1 SEHNR, CDR2 FQNEAQ (reference sequence). The germline V and J ends were trimmed by 4 bases and 10 bases, with 14 bases remaining between them. This CDR3 is built from 14 residues. The CDR3 coding sequence is TGTGCCAGCAGCTCCAACGTACAGGGCTCACCCCTCCACTTT. Its protein product is CASSSNVQGSPLHF.

This sequence joins TRBV6-5 and TRBJ1-5; D unclear. The CDR3 length is 15 residues. Germline loops: CDR1 MNHEY, CDR2 SVGAGI. The V end lost 6 bases, the J end lost 2 bases, and 14 bases lay between the germline ends. This CDR3 reads CASRTTGTGNQPQHF. The DNA for the CDR3 is TGTGCCAGCAGGACCACGGGAACGGGCAATCAGCCCCAGCATTTT.

The V call is TRBV29-1, the J call TRBJ1-3; a weak D match, TRBD1 (5 bases). Germline loops: CDR1 SQVTM, CDR2 ANQGSEA. This CDR3 contains 13 residues. Trimming took 6 bases from V and 0 from J, leaving 9 bases between them. CDR3 sequence (DNA): TGCAGCGTGGGGGGGAGCTCTGGAAACACCATATATTTT. This sequence encodes CSVGGSSGNTIYF.

This clone was detected a few times. The gene calls are TRBV30 and TRBJ1-1; D not certain. There are 13 residues in the CDR3. The ends were cut back, 4 bases at V and 1 base at J, with 10 bases in the middle. Germline CDR1 reads GTSNPN; CDR2 reads SVGIG (reference sequence). CDR3 sequence: CAWTRLPNTEAFF. The CDR3, as DNA: TGTGCCTGGACCAGGCTACCGAACACTGAAGCTTTCTTT.

V is TRBV28 and J is TRBJ2-7, with D hard to call. Trimming cost V 2 bases and J 6 bases, with 8 bases left between them. Germline CDR1 is MDHEN and CDR2 is SYDVKM. This CDR3 is built from 12 residues. CDR3 amino acids: CASSLTAGEQYF. In nucleotides, the CDR3 is TGTGCCAGCAGTTTAACAGCAGGCGAGCAGTACTTC.

The chain couples TRBV12-3 or TRBV12-4 to TRBJ2-5; possibly TRBD1 for D (6 bases). With 5 bases removed from V and 2 bases from J, the gap between germline ends came to 9 bases. This CDR3 is 13 amino acids long. The CDR3 sequence: CASSRTEQETQYF. CDR3 in DNA: TGTGCCAGCAGTCGGACAGAGCAAGAGACCCAGTACTTC.

The genes are TRBV3-1 (or the pseudogene TRBV3-2) and TRBJ2-7; 7 positions agree with TRBD1. After removal of 4 bases from V and 3 bases from J, the junction contained 12 bases not matched to a gene. The germline V gene encodes CDR1 LGHDT and CDR2 YNNKEL (reference sequence). The CDR3 contains 16 residues. The CDR3 protein is CASSRWDSKTNYEQYF. DNA of the CDR3: TGTGCCAGCAGCCGCTGGGACAGCAAAACGAACTACGAGCAGTACTTC.

This clone is a singleton in its sample. The chain carries TRBV5-1 and TRBJ2-3; 11 positions match TRBD1. Germline values: CDR1 SGHRS, CDR2 YFSETQ. CDR3 length: 16 amino acids. Trimming took 4 bases from V and 5 from J; bases not matched to a gene: 9. The CDR3 region has the DNA TGCGCCAGCAGCCCCGGACAGGGGGCGAGTATAGATACGCAGTATTTT. Translated: CASSPGQGASIDTQYF.

The gene calls are TRBV5-1 and TRBJ1-2; D ambiguous. CDR1 and CDR2 from the germline V gene are SGHRS and YFSETQ. Trimming removed 0 bases at V and 2 bases at J, with 8 bases between. The CDR3 loop spans 14 amino acids. The CDR3 nucleotides are TGCGCCAGCAGCTTGGGGGAGAGGAACTATGGCTACACCTTC. It translates to CASSLGERNYGYTF. The variable domain in full, completed from reference TRBV5-1 and TRBJ1-2, reads KAGVTQTPRYLIKTRGQQVTLSCSPISGHRSVSWYQQTPGQGLQFLFEYFSETQRNKGNFPGRFSGRQFSNSRSEMNVSTLELGDSALYLCASSLGERNYGYTFGSGTRLTVV.

The sample holds a few counts of this clone. This chain connects TRBV24-1 to TRBJ2-5; 9 nucleotides match TRBD1. Germline V CDR1 and CDR2: KGHDR, SFDVKD. The CDR3 totals 15 residues. With 4 bases clipped from V and 4 bases from J, the junction kept 6 bases outside the gene matches. The DNA for the CDR3 is TGTGCCACCAGTGACTATGGGACAGGGATAGAGACCCAGTACTTC. Translation gives CATSDYGTGIETQYF.

V gene TRBV4-2 combines with J gene TRBJ2-7, with a weak D call TRBD1 (5 bases). Trimming stripped 2 bases from V and 0 bases from J, with 11 bases between. CDR3 length equals 15 residues. CDR1 and CDR2 (germline): LGHNA, YNFKEQ. DNA of the CDR3: TGTGCCAGCAGCCAATCAGGGCAAATCTCCTACGAGCAGTACTTC. Its protein product is CASSQSGQISYEQYF.

The chain carries TRBV5-1 and TRBJ2-7; no clear D. V was cut by 1 base and J by 4 bases, with 6 bases left in between. Per germline, CDR1 SGHRS and CDR2 YFSETQ. The CDR3 is 12 amino acids. The CDR3 protein is CASSLPEYEQYF. CDR3 coding DNA: TGCGCCAGCAGCTTGCCAGAATACGAGCAGTACTTC. The complete variable domain, with remaining parts taken from reference TRBV5-1 and TRBJ2-7, reads KAGVTQTPRYLIKTRGQQVTLSCSPISGHRSVSWYQQTPGQGLQFLFEYFSETQRNKGNFPGRFSGRQFSNSRSEMNVSTLELGDSALYLCASSLPEYEQYFGPGTRLTVT.